This paragraph covers one TCR beta chain sequence. Its antigen is currently not known. Nothing much larger sits one base from this clone, and base qualities are not available. CDR1 and CDR2 are drawn from the germline V gene: SGHVS, FQNEAQ. V loses 1 base, J loses 1 base, and the germline ends lie 10 bases apart. The CDR3, from cysteine to phenylalanine, totals 15 residues. Just the 45-base CDR3 DNA is kept, in frame starting at base 1. TCRbeta CDR3 regions were amplified from genomic DNA by means of the immunoSEQ Assay, a bias-controlled multiplex PCR. Per the authors' processing: The number of nucleated cells in each sample was estimated by amplification of reference gene primers within the assay. Sequence reads were collapsed and filtered to measure the absolute abundance of every unique TCRbeta CDR3 rearrangement. For each sample, productive Simpson clonality was calculated by taking the square root of Simpson's diversity index across productive rearrangements. TCRdb took over this immuneACCESS table, retaining in-frame rearrangements with V and J assigned. Such tables are incomplete; in checked studies, under half of the missing clones stem from an unresolved V gene, and the remainder is unexplained. The V and J calls and clone size were taken over from that table, and D and trimming were inferred from the DNA. The sample includes a few hundred thousand clones, with roughly 88% observed a single time. 1.4% of the sample rests with the top ten.

This specimen comes from a study of blood T cell repertoires in COVID-19 (dated by TCRdb to 2019 to 2021). For the wider study: The collaborator samples originated in the United States, Italy and Spain and spanned the acute and convalescent phases of COVID-19. The material from the prospective study consisted of cDNA or gDNA derived from T cells, B-cell-depleted T cells, or PBMCs. Subjects who had been exposed to COVID-19, were actively infected with it, or had recovered from it provided the deeply sampled blood TCRbeta repertoires that made up the dataset. A freely available public database, intended as a resource for researchers studying the immune response to SARS-CoV-2, is where the repertoires were released. Samples came from the ongoing ImmuneRACE study (first 160 participants) plus 1,254 subjects from 6 global collaborators. Sample metadata almost always included a de-identified subject ID, COVID-19 status, age in years and sex. Where available, HLA class I and class II types were taken from metadata supplied by the sample provider and were not determined by assay-based typing. General findings and caveats noted by the study authors: How much clinical and demographic metadata was included differed by source and by participant, and the metadata was provided uncurated.

A second Seattle source provided samples from volunteer blood donors who had recovered from COVID-19. Collaborating institutions collected whole blood in K2EDTA tubes following their own protocols. For TCRbeta analysis, collaborators shipped samples in one of three forms: frozen whole blood, isolated PBMCs, or DNA extracted from either of those sample types. The V gene is TRBV7-8 and the J gene is TRBJ1-1; the D gene is perhaps TRBD1, from 5 matching bases. Sequencing used peripheral blood. This sequence was found in a woman aged 40 to 55 who had recovered from COVID-19. CDR3 protein: CASSLGFGQNTEAFF. The DNA sequence is TGTGCCAGCAGCTTAGGATTTGGACAGAACACTGAAGCTTTCTTT.